One and the same sample provided the 9 T cell receptor beta chains below, sequenced in a study of T cells in Graves' hyperthyroidism and ophthalmopathy. The CDR3 regions of TCR beta were amplified from RNA transcripts. HTBI primers drove first-round RT-PCR of the TCR CDR3. In TCRdb, the multiplex PCR reads were re-called with MiXCR into one record per CDR3 protein. The repertoire has about 300,000 distinct CDR3 sequences, around 15% of them found once; the top ten carry 7.9%. Sequences were obtained from blood. The receptor source for this set is a woman aged 40 to 55 with Graves' hyperthyroidism.

This clonotype was observed many times. In DNA, the CDR3 is TGTGCCATCAGTGAGCCGGACAGGCATACAGATACGCAGTATTTT. Its protein is CAISEPDRHTDTQYF. This chain connects TRBV10-3 to TRBJ2-3; 7 nucleotides agree with TRBD1. The CDR3 is 15 amino acids. Per the germline V gene, CDR1 is ENHRY and CDR2 is SYGVKD. Unmatched junction bases numbered 5, after V lost 2 bases and J lost 3 bases.

The table lists this clonotype with many counts. This chain connects TRBV28 to TRBJ2-7; the match to TRBD1 covers 7 bases. The CDR3 contains 14 residues. Per germline, CDR1 MDHEN and CDR2 SYDVKM. V lost 4 bases and J lost 3; bases outside the gene matches: 6. CDR3 protein: CASSSLDRVYEQYF. The CDR3 DNA sequence: TGTGCCAGCAGTTCCCTCGACAGGGTCTACGAGCAGTACTTC.

This clonotype showed up many times. The junction departs from germline at one end; a sequencing error may be responsible. The J gene is TRBJ1-5, the V gene TRBV5-1; D perhaps matches TRBD1 (5 bases). Germline assignment: CDR1 SGHRS and CDR2 YFSETQ. The CDR3 has 14 amino acids. CDR3 nucleotides: TGTGCCAGCAGTCCTGGGACCGGCAATCAGCCCCAGCATTTT. This gives the protein CASSPGTGNQPQHF.

This clonotype has at least ten counts. This chain uses TRBV20-1 with TRBJ2-7, with 14 bases matching TRBD2. CDR3 size: 15 residues. Germline V lookup: CDR1 DFQATT, CDR2 SNEGSKA (reference sequence). The J segment lost 6 bases and the V segment lost 6 bases, leaving 10 bases of the junction unmatched. The CDR3 here is CSAPGLAGETSEQYF. The DNA of the CDR3 is TGCAGTGCGCCGGGACTAGCGGGAGAGACGTCCGAGCAGTACTTC.

This clonotype came up many times. The chain joins TRBV6-1 to TRBJ1-5; D is perhaps TRBD1 (6 bases). There are 20 residues in the CDR3. The V end was cut by 2 bases, the J end by 5 bases, with 28 bases between. The germline gives CDR1 MNHNS, CDR2 SASEGT. The CDR3 sequence: CASSEIRTDPKRGLYQPQHF. In DNA, the CDR3 is TGTGCCAGCAGTGAAATCCGGACAGACCCCAAACGAGGTTTGTATCAGCCCCAGCATTTT.

The table lists this clonotype with a few counts. A single base separates this from a much larger clone, so it may be a read error. The V call is TRBV12-3 or TRBV12-4, the J call TRBJ1-2, with 7 nucleotides matching TRBD1. The CDR3 length is 12 residues. J was trimmed by 4 bases and V by 4 bases; bases with no gene match: 0. CDR3 protein: CASSYRGYGYTF. The CDR3 region has the DNA TGTGCCAGCAGTTACAGGGGCTATGGCTACACCTTC.

This clonotype has a count of ten or more. This sequence joins TRBV6-1 and TRBJ2-7; D gene unclear. Germline CDR1 is MNHNS and CDR2 is SASEGT. The CDR3 length is 12 residues. The V and J ends lost 4 bases and 4 bases respectively, with 8 bases between them. CDR3 sequence: CASSVIAYEQYF. CDR3 coding DNA: TGTGCCAGCAGTGTCATAGCTTACGAGCAGTACTTC.

This clonotype was observed many times. The gene calls are TRBV7-8 and TRBJ2-3; D gene ambiguous. The CDR3 is made up of 17 amino acids. The ends were cut back, 4 bases at V and 1 base at J, with 18 bases in the middle. The V gene's germline CDR1 is SGHVS and CDR2 FQNEAQ. The DNA of the CDR3 is TGTGCCAGCAGCTACCCCTTGGACCTTAGGGGCACAGATACGCAGTATTTT. Translating gives CASSYPLDLRGTDTQYF.

Ten or more counts support this clonotype. The chain is built from TRBV18 and TRBJ2-3, with D tentatively TRBD1 (6 bases). The CDR3 is 15 amino acids. Germline CDR1 KGHSH, CDR2 LQKENI. The V gene lost 3 bases and the J gene lost 0 bases, with 10 bases spanning the gap. The CDR3 here is CASSPRDKSTDTQYF. The CDR3 DNA reads as TGTGCCAGCTCACCCCGGGACAAGAGCACAGATACGCAGTATTTT.